Detailed here is one T cell receptor (beta chain). Its antigen is as yet unknown. The record originates from a study of T cells after yellow fever vaccination. With V trimmed by 1 base and J by 0 bases, 4 bases remained unmatched. The CDR3 sequence is 16 residues long. CDR1 and CDR2 (germline): LNHNV, YYDKDF (reference sequence). Overall study findings and caveats: A large majority of primary-vaccination clones showed up again after the booster (approximately 96% CD4, around 90% CD8). Shared CD4/CD8 clonotypes were a small share, likely from convergent recombination. A weaker but faster secondary response was observed, peaking on day 5 versus 15.

A single record per CDR3 protein comes from TCRdb applying MiXCR to the 5' RACE reads. Here the sample spans about 69,000 distinct CDR3 sequences, approximately 5.9% being singletons. V usage is TRBV15 and J usage is TRBJ2-7; TRBD2 aligns across 9 bases. This sequence originates from a man aged 18 to 29 who received the YFV17D yellow fever vaccine. Sequencing was performed on CD4+ T cells sorted from PBMCs, taken approximately 15 days after the first yellow fever vaccination. In nucleotides, the CDR3 is TGTGCCACCAGCAGAGCCCTAGCGGGATTCTCCTACGAGCAGTACGTC. Amino acid sequence: CATSRALAGFSYEQYV.